This TCR beta chain emerged from a study of T cell changes during pregnancy in multiple sclerosis. CDR1 SQVTM and CDR2 ANQGSEA come from the germline V gene. This CDR3 spans 12 amino acids. J lost 5 bases, V lost 5 bases, and 4 bases had no gene match. Measured with immunoSEQ multiplex PCR; TCRdb has only the in-frame clones, and not every one. The sample yields roughly 52,000 clones, 85% to 95% seen once. The V gene is TRBV29-1, the J gene TRBJ2-7, with TRBD2 matching 9 bases. The source is a female donor with multiple sclerosis, enrolled in a pregnancy study. Sequenced material: CD8+ T cells from peripheral blood mononuclear cells, taken in the third trimester of pregnancy. CDR3 sequence reads: CSVSGTSHEQYF. Here the CDR3 DNA reads TGCAGCGTTAGCGGGACTAGCCACGAGCAGTACTTC.